The 32 T cell receptor beta chains in this list originate from one sample, sequenced in a study of blood T cell repertoires in COVID-19. Data came from immunoSEQ multiplex PCR; TCRdb stores just in-frame clones and leaves some out. Seen here are over 150,000 clones, 80% to 85% observed once, and the top ten hold roughly 6.9%. The specimen was PBMCs or T cells enriched from blood (not recorded which). These receptor sequences come from a man between 40 and 49 years old who had recovered from COVID-19.

This clone was seen just once. The chain carries TRBV4-3 and TRBJ2-3; unclear D gene. This CDR3 has 15 amino acids. The ends were cut back, 1 base at V and 0 bases at J, with 8 bases in the middle. The germline CDR1 and CDR2 sequences are LGHNA and YSLEER. The CDR3 nucleotides read TGCGCCAGCAGCCAAGCCAGACTCAGCACAGATACGCAGTATTTT. The encoded protein is CASSQARLSTDTQYF.

V is TRBV19 and J is TRBJ2-7; weak D call: TRBD2 (6 bases). Germline CDR1 and CDR2: LNHDA and SQIVND (reference sequence). Trimming took off 5 bases at V and 3 bases at J, with 11 bases between the two ends. This CDR3 has 13 amino acids. CDR3 protein: CASSAGRRYEQYF. As DNA, the CDR3 is TGTGCCAGTAGTGCGGGACGGCGCTACGAGCAGTACTTC.

The rearrangement uses TRBV2 and TRBJ1-3; weak D call: TRBD1 (6 bases). The CDR3 runs 14 residues. Germline V gene data show CDR1 as SNHLY and CDR2 as FYNNEI. The ends were cut back, 5 bases at V and 3 bases at J, with 11 bases in the middle. CDR3 DNA: TGTGCCAGCAGTTACAGGGCCAGTGGAAACACCATATATTTT. As protein: CASSYRASGNTIYF.

This clone was recorded a few times. V is TRBV4-2 and J is TRBJ1-5, with D perhaps TRBD1 (5 bases). Germline loops: CDR1 LGHNA, CDR2 YNFKEQ. CDR3 length: 13 amino acids. Trimming removed 0 bases from V and 11 bases from J, with 11 bases in between. The DNA for the CDR3 is TGTGCCAGCAGCCAAGATTCAGGGAGGGCCCAGCATTTT. Its translation: CASSQDSGRAQHF.

The V and J genes are TRBV7-9 and TRBJ1-3; TRBD1 aligns across 7 bases. The CDR3 has 14 residues. Germline V lookup: CDR1 SEHNR, CDR2 FQNEAQ (reference sequence). The ends lost 1 base at V and 7 bases at J; junction bases unmatched: 4. In DNA form, the CDR3 reads TGTGCCAGCAGCTTAGGGGGACAGTACAACACCATATATTTT. Translated, it gives CASSLGGQYNTIYF.

The V call is TRBV4-3, the J call TRBJ1-1; D not certain. This CDR3 contains 15 residues. Per the germline V gene, CDR1 is LGHNA and CDR2 is YSLEER. V was trimmed by 0 bases and J by 4 bases, leaving 12 bases between them. The CDR3 here is CASSQEVVLSTEAFF. CDR3 in DNA: TGCGCCAGCAGCCAAGAGGTGGTCCTGAGCACTGAAGCTTTCTTT.

The chain carries TRBV6-2 or TRBV6-3 and TRBJ1-2; 7 bases line up with TRBD1. There are 13 residues in the CDR3. Per germline, CDR1 MNHEY and CDR2 SVGEGT. Unmatched junction bases numbered 5, after V lost 5 bases and J lost 5 bases. CDR3 bases: TGTGCCAGCAGTACAATGACAGGGTATGGCTACACCTTC. Translated, it gives CASSTMTGYGYTF.

The chain has TRBV5-1 and TRBJ1-1; the D is unclear. This CDR3 region has 13 residues. Germline V lookup: CDR1 SGHRS, CDR2 YFSETQ. Trimming took 4 bases from V and 1 from J, leaving 8 bases between them. The CDR3 DNA is TGCGCCAGCAGCCCTGACACGAACACTGAAGCTTTCTTT. Its protein product is CASSPDTNTEAFF.

The V and J genes are TRBV18 and TRBJ1-1; D may be TRBD1 (5 bases). The CDR3 is made up of 15 amino acids. The germline gives CDR1 KGHSH, CDR2 LQKENI. Trimming removed 6 bases at V and 0 bases at J, with 14 bases between. CDR3 sequence: CASSPRQSMNTEAFF. The CDR3 DNA follows: TGTGCCAGCTCTCCGAGACAGAGCATGAACACTGAAGCTTTCTTT. The variable domain in full, with the rest retrieved from reference TRBV18 and TRBJ1-1, is NAGVMQNPRHLVRRRGQEARLRCSPMKGHSHVYWYRQLPEEGLKFMVYLQKENIIDESGMPKERFSAEFPKEGPSILRIQQVVRGDSAAYFCASSPRQSMNTEAFFGQGTRLTVV.

The genes are TRBV7-2 and TRBJ2-7, with 10 bases aligning to TRBD1. The CDR3 is made up of 15 amino acids. Trimming took 4 bases from V and 3 from J; bases not matched to a gene: 6. Germline V lookup: CDR1 SGHTA, CDR2 FQGNSA. This CDR3 is CASSSRTGGGYEQYF. In DNA, the CDR3 is TGTGCCAGCAGCTCAAGGACAGGGGGAGGCTACGAGCAGTACTTC.

The genes are TRBV23-1 and TRBJ2-2; perhaps TRBD1 as D (5 bases). TRBV23-1 is an ORF, and what it does is uncertain. V lost 3 bases and J 7 bases, leaving 12 bases between the germline ends. The CDR3 covers 14 residues. CDR3 residues: CASSQAFDSGELFF. The CDR3 DNA follows: TGCGCCAGCAGTCAGGCTTTCGACAGCGGGGAGCTGTTTTTT.

In this sample, this clone turned up a few times. The rearrangement links TRBV4-1 to TRBJ2-7; TRBD1 matches 7 bases. J lost 2 bases, V lost 1 base, and 8 bases had no gene match. This CDR3 region has 16 residues. CDR1 MGHRA and CDR2 YSYEKL come from the germline V gene. The CDR3 sequence is CASSQGIPGQTYEQYF. The CDR3 coding sequence is TGCGCCAGCAGCCAAGGGATACCGGGACAGACCTACGAGCAGTACTTC.

The CDR3 DNA reads as TGTGCCAGCAGTCGGGGGATTCGAGGGGACACTGAAGCTTTCTTT. Its protein is CASSRGIRGDTEAFF. The chain couples TRBV6-5 to TRBJ1-1; weak D call: TRBD1 (5 bases). Germline lookup yields CDR1 MNHEY and CDR2 SVGAGI. The CDR3 length is 15 residues. V was clipped by 5 bases and J by 3 bases, with 16 bases between them.

The chain combines TRBV4-2 with TRBJ2-2; D not resolved. The CDR3 spans 13 residues. CDR1 LGHNA and CDR2 YNFKEQ come from the germline V gene. Trimming removed 4 bases from V and 5 bases from J, with 8 bases in between. This CDR3 reads CASSLTTTGELFF. As DNA, the CDR3 is TGTGCCAGCAGCCTAACTACAACCGGGGAGCTGTTTTTT.

This chain uses TRBV6-6 with TRBJ1-2, with 7 positions matching TRBD1. The CDR3 has 12 amino acids. Looked up from germline, CDR1 is MNHNY and CDR2 is SVGAGI (reference sequence). Trimming removed 5 bases from V and 7 bases from J; junction bases left unmatched: 4. The CDR3 here is CASSQQGGGYTF. The CDR3 region has the DNA TGTGCCAGCAGTCAGCAGGGGGGTGGCTACACCTTC.

The rearrangement joins TRBV18 to TRBJ2-2; D perhaps matches TRBD2 (6 bases). Per the germline V gene, CDR1 is KGHSH and CDR2 is LQKENI. This CDR3 is built from 15 residues. V shed 3 bases and J shed 6 bases, with 14 bases lying between them. This CDR3 reads CASSPTGADPGELFF. In DNA form, the CDR3 reads TGTGCCAGCTCACCCACGGGAGCGGATCCCGGGGAGCTGTTTTTT. Full variable domain (missing parts from reference TRBV18 and TRBJ2-2): NAGVMQNPRHLVRRRGQEARLRCSPMKGHSHVYWYRQLPEEGLKFMVYLQKENIIDESGMPKERFSAEFPKEGPSILRIQQVVRGDSAAYFCASSPTGADPGELFFGEGSRLTVL.

The rearrangement uses TRBV19 and TRBJ1-5, with D possibly being TRBD1 (5 bases). Trimming shortened V by 3 bases and J by 7 bases, and 16 bases separated the two germline ends. Germline CDR1 LNHDA, CDR2 SQIVND (reference sequence). This CDR3 spans 15 amino acids. The CDR3 sequence: CASSMGGLGHQPQHF. The CDR3 DNA sequence: TGTGCCAGTAGTATGGGGGGGTTGGGTCACCAGCCCCAGCATTTT.

The gene calls are TRBV5-1 and TRBJ2-7, with D tentatively TRBD2 (7 bases). Trimming cost V 1 base and J 6 bases, with 14 bases left between them. CDR1 and CDR2 from the germline V gene are SGHRS and YFSETQ. The CDR3 sequence is 14 residues long. The DNA for the CDR3 is TGCGCCAGCAGCTTGTGGCGGGGGCGTGCCGAGCAGTACTTC. The encoded protein is CASSLWRGRAEQYF.

This clone was counted between two and nine times. The rearrangement joins TRBV13 to TRBJ2-5, with 12 positions matching TRBD2. This CDR3 has 16 residues. J lost 7 bases, V lost 1 base, and 7 bases had no gene match. The germline V gene encodes CDR1 PRHDT and CDR2 FYEKMQ (reference sequence). The CDR3 spells CASSLEGLAGGGTQYF. Here the CDR3 DNA reads TGTGCCAGCAGCTTAGAGGGACTAGCGGGCGGTGGGACCCAGTACTTC.

The chain employs TRBV4-1 and TRBJ1-2; 7 nucleotides match TRBD1. V trimming: 0 bases; J trimming: 7 bases; junction bases outside the gene matches: 5. CDR1 and CDR2 (germline): MGHRA, YSYEKL. The CDR3 extends over 14 amino acids. The CDR3 region is CASSQDTGAGGYTF. Here the CDR3 DNA reads TGCGCCAGCAGCCAAGATACAGGGGCCGGTGGCTACACCTTC.

The V gene is TRBV29-1, the J gene TRBJ2-2, with 12 positions matching TRBD1. V shed 7 bases and J 6 bases; nucleotides not matched to a gene: 3. The length of the CDR3 is 13 residues. In germline, CDR1 is SQVTM, CDR2 ANQGSEA. CDR3 region: CSAGTGGPGELFF. CDR3 bases: TGCAGCGCCGGGACAGGGGGCCCCGGGGAGCTGTTTTTT.

The chain is built from TRBV5-4 and TRBJ2-2; no reliable D call. V shed 0 bases and J shed 1 base, with 4 bases lying between them. The CDR3 has 14 amino acids. Per germline, CDR1 SGHNT and CDR2 YYREEE (reference sequence). CDR3 nucleotide sequence: TGTGCCAGCAGCTTGGCACAGAACACCGGGGAGCTGTTTTTT. This gives the protein CASSLAQNTGELFF. Based on the CDR3 plus reference TRBV5-4 and TRBJ2-2, the full variable domain is ETGVTQSPTHLIKTRGQQVTLRCSSQSGHNTVSWYQQALGQGPQFIFQYYREEENGRGNFPPRFSGLQFPNYSSELNVNALELDDSALYLCASSLAQNTGELFFGEGSRLTVL.

The J gene is TRBJ2-5, the V gene TRBV25-1; D call uncertain. This CDR3 has 17 residues. Deletions cut 3 bases from V and 2 bases from J, with 19 bases between. In germline, CDR1 is MGHDK, CDR2 SYGVNS. The CDR3 DNA is TGTGCCAGCAGTGATAACGTACACGTTTCACAACAAGAGACCCAGTACTTC. It specifies CASSDNVHVSQQETQYF.

This rearrangement joins TRBV19 to TRBJ1-1, with D maybe TRBD1 (6 bases). Trimming left V 5 bases short and J 4 bases short, with 14 bases between. The CDR3 sequence is 14 residues long. Germline values: CDR1 LNHDA, CDR2 SQIVND (reference sequence). DNA of the CDR3: TGTGCCAGTAGTGCCCAACAGGGATTCACTGAAGCTTTCTTT. Protein sequence: CASSAQQGFTEAFF.

V and J are TRBV27 and TRBJ1-2; D is unresolved. CDR3 length equals 15 residues. V was clipped by 5 bases and J by 3 bases, with 16 bases between them. Germline loops: CDR1 MNHEY, CDR2 SMNVEV (reference sequence). CDR3 nucleotide sequence: TGTGCCAGCAGTACGACCGCTGCGGGTGACTATGGCTACACCTTC. Protein: CASSTTAAGDYGYTF.

The V gene is TRBV5-8, the J gene TRBJ2-3, with TRBD2 matching 8 bases. The germline V gene encodes CDR1 SGHTS and CDR2 YDEGEE. The CDR3 spans 14 residues. J lost 6 bases, V lost 4 bases, and 7 bases had no gene match. The CDR3 coding sequence is TGTGCCAGCAGCGAGGGATCGGGAGGGGATACGCAGTATTTT. Residues: CASSEGSGGDTQYF.

The chain is built from TRBV3-1 (or the pseudogene TRBV3-2) and TRBJ1-1; D is perhaps TRBD1 (6 bases). V was shortened by 1 base and J by 4 bases, with 16 bases between the two germline ends. CDR1 is LGHDT and CDR2 is YNNKEL in the germline V gene (reference sequence). The CDR3 contains 16 residues. The CDR3 loop is CASSQGTTGITTEAFF. The CDR3 DNA reads TGTGCCAGCAGCCAAGGGACAACAGGGATCACCACTGAAGCTTTCTTT.

The rearrangement uses TRBV5-6 and TRBJ1-2; TRBD1 agrees at 9 bases. Germline V CDR1 and CDR2: SGHDT, YYEEEE. V trimming: 4 bases; J trimming: 7 bases; junction bases outside the gene matches: 5. The CDR3 loop spans 13 amino acids. This CDR3 is CASSKDRGVGYTF. The CDR3, as DNA: TGTGCCAGCAGCAAGGACAGGGGAGTTGGCTACACCTTC.

This sequence joins TRBV18 and TRBJ2-2; no definite D call. V lost 1 base and J 3 bases, leaving 3 bases between the germline ends. Germline assignment: CDR1 KGHSH and CDR2 LQKENI. The CDR3 totals 13 residues. The CDR3 region is CASSPLDTGELFF. In DNA form, the CDR3 reads TGTGCCAGCTCACCACTAGACACCGGGGAGCTGTTTTTT.

This chain connects TRBV9 to TRBJ1-1, with 8 positions matching TRBD1. The germline CDR1 and CDR2 sequences are SGDLS and YYNGEE. There are 16 residues in the CDR3. The V gene end was trimmed by 0 bases and the J gene end by 3 bases; junction bases not matched to a gene: 7. CDR3 DNA sequence: TGTGCCAGCAGCGTAGGGACAGGGCGAGGGGACACTGAAGCTTTCTTT. It is translated as CASSVGTGRGDTEAFF.

There are a few counts of this clone. The rearrangement uses TRBV7-2 and TRBJ1-1; a possible D gene is TRBD1 (5 bases). The CDR3 runs to 15 residues. Trimming cost V 4 bases and J 1 base, with 13 bases left between them. Germline CDR1 reads SGHTA; CDR2 reads FQGNSA. The CDR3 DNA reads as TGTGCCAGCAGCTCCCGAAGGGGAGGGAACACTGAAGCTTTCTTT. Its translation: CASSSRRGGNTEAFF.

This clone was counted once. The chain is built from TRBV29-1 and TRBJ1-1; 7 nucleotides line up with TRBD1. After removal of 6 bases from V and 8 bases from J, the junction contained 6 bases not matched to a gene. This CDR3 is built from 11 residues. Germline CDR1 SQVTM, CDR2 ANQGSEA. The CDR3 protein is CSVSGGGEAFF. In DNA, the CDR3 is TGCAGCGTCTCCGGAGGGGGCGAAGCTTTCTTT.